This TCR beta chain derives from a study of vaccination and CD4 T cells after COVID-19. Study-wide context: Convalescent donors totaled six males and four females, including two who were Hispanic. The authors used overlapping spike peptides from SARS-CoV-2, HCoV-NL63, HCoV-OC43 and HCoV-229E to stimulate cells.

The V gene lost 2 bases and the J gene lost 7 bases, with 6 bases spanning the gap. This CDR3 spans 13 amino acids. The V gene's germline CDR1 is KGHSH and CDR2 LQKENI. Treatment specified: approximately nine-day PBMC culture with coronavirus spike peptide pools or control peptides (ViraFEST assay). ViraFEST sequenced TCRs after peptide-pool expansion of antigen-specific T cells. The culture of 1.5 million to 2 million PBMCs per well included approximately 10 IU/ml IL-2 and around 10 ug/ml peptide pools. Oncomine TCR Beta short-read sequencing was applied to DNA from cultured CD4+ T cells. TCRdb re-derived calls from the PCR reads in MiXCR, one entry per CDR3 protein. The sample lists fewer than 20,000 distinct CDR3 sequences; about 40% were seen once. This clonotype occurred a few times. Its antigen remains unidentified.

Sequencing used CD4+ T cells from blood, cultured in vitro. The chain joins TRBV18 to TRBJ1-6; D ambiguous. The receptor was derived from a human donor who had recovered from COVID-19. CDR3 protein: CASSPNRNSPLHF. For the CDR3, the DNA is TGTGCCAGCTCACCAAATAGGAATTCACCCCTCCACTTT. The variable domain in full, with the rest retrieved from reference TRBV18 and TRBJ1-6, is NAGVMQNPRHLVRRRGQEARLRCSPMKGHSHVYWYRQLPEEGLKFMVYLQKENIIDESGMPKERFSAEFPKEGPSILRIQQVVRGDSAAYFCASSPNRNSPLHFGNGTRLTVT.